The text below deals with one T cell receptor (beta chain). The antigen is undetermined. A read error may produce the germline difference seen at one junction end. The data were obtained in a study of shared clonotypes between healthy human individuals. The CDR3 length is 14 residues. Germline assignment: CDR1 MGHRA and CDR2 YSYEKL. Assay used: immunoSEQ multiplex PCR; TCRdb lists only in-frame clones, some missing. The profile covers around 2,000,000 clones, with 85% to 95% appearing a single time and less than 1.5% taken by the ten largest. It was CD45RO-negative cells, positively selected for CCR7, that made up naive CD8 cells, with terminally differentiated effector memory CD45RA+ cells excluded. Regarding the study as a whole: Sampling covered blood only; tissue repertoires likely differ.

Sequenced material: naive CD8+ T cells sorted from blood. The chain joins TRBV4-1 to TRBJ2-4; possible D gene TRBD1, 6 bases. The clonotype comes from a young man in good health. CDR3 nucleotides: TGCGCCAGCAGTCAAGGGGGTACCAAAAACATTCAGTACTTC. Translation gives CASSQGGTKNIQYF.